Presented here are 6 T cell receptor beta chains from one specimen sequenced in a study of quantifying T cell responses using KT2 cells. Overall study: RNA was reverse transcribed with TCR alpha and beta constant-region primers.

The cDNA 3' end received a ligated oligonucleotide with a UMI. The first PCR ran roughly 4 cycles with an equimolar RC1.1 and RC1.2 beta primer mix. MiXCR, run by TCRdb on the UMI-ligation and nested PCR reads, gives a single entry per CDR3 protein. Of about 33,000 distinct CDR3 sequences in the sample, over 9% are singletons; the top ten hold around a tenth. The sequenced material came from PBMCs spiked with cells of the T cell clone KT2. These TCRs come from a human donor.

The table lists this clonotype with many counts. The CDR3 nucleotides read TGTGCCAGCAGCCGGCGGGGTAGGGGATTTCACTATGGCTACACCTTC. It translates to CASSRRGRGFHYGYTF. This chain uses TRBV3-1 with TRBJ1-2, with D possibly being TRBD1 (5 bases). The ends were cut back, 4 bases at V and 3 bases at J, with 18 bases in the middle. The CDR3 totals 16 residues. Germline assignment: CDR1 LGHDT and CDR2 YNNKEL (reference sequence).

This clonotype was found a few times. The chain combines TRBV4-2 with TRBJ2-3; 8 bases match TRBD2. The CDR3 is made up of 18 amino acids. Looked up from germline, CDR1 is LGHNA and CDR2 is YNFKEQ. The V and J ends lost 0 bases and 0 bases, in that order; junction bases with no gene match: 8. The CDR3 is CASSQEWSASGSTDTQYF. As DNA, the CDR3 is TGTGCCAGCAGCCAAGAATGGTCGGCTAGCGGGAGCACAGATACGCAGTATTTT.

This clonotype was detected only a few times. This rearrangement joins TRBV2 to TRBJ1-1; unclear D gene. The germline gives CDR1 SNHLY, CDR2 FYNNEI. The CDR3 has 15 amino acids. Trimming took 6 bases from V and 6 from J, leaving 20 bases between them. In nucleotides, the CDR3 is TGTGCCAGCAGAAAGAAGTTGATATCCCCCCCTGAAGCTTTCTTT. Amino acids: CASRKKLISPPEAFF.

This clonotype was recorded once. A read error may account for a junction end that differs from germline. This chain links TRBV20-1 with TRBJ1-5; 7 positions match TRBD1. CDR3 size: 13 residues. Germline V gene lookup returns CDR1 DFQATT and CDR2 SNEGSKA (reference sequence). The CDR3 region has the DNA TGCAGTGCTAGACAGGGGGAGTTTCAGCCCCAGAATTTT. It yields the protein CSARQGEFQPQNF.

This clonotype has more than one count but fewer than ten. In nucleotides, the CDR3 is TGTGCCAGCAGCCGAGGAGGTAGCAATCAGCCCCAGCATTTT. This encodes CASSRGGSNQPQHF. The chain links TRBV7-9 to TRBJ1-5; the D is unclear. The CDR3 spans 14 residues. Germline loops: CDR1 SEHNR, CDR2 FQNEAQ (reference sequence). The V gene lost 5 bases and the J gene lost 0 bases, with 8 bases spanning the gap.

This clonotype was detected many times. The chain recombines TRBV29-1 with TRBJ2-1; 8 nucleotides agree with TRBD2. Germline loops: CDR1 SQVTM, CDR2 ANQGSEA. This CDR3 is built from 14 residues. Losses at the gene ends were 2 bases for V and 8 bases for J; bases not matched to a gene: 8. The CDR3 protein is CSVERREVSYEQFF. The CDR3 DNA reads as TGCAGCGTTGAACGGCGGGAGGTCAGTTATGAGCAGTTCTTC.